These 2 T cell receptor beta chains originate from one sample sequenced in a study of T cells in Graves' hyperthyroidism and ophthalmopathy. Researchers amplified the TCR beta CDR3 regions from RNA transcripts. The HTBI set primed first-round TCR CDR3 RT-PCR. TCRdb fed the multiplex PCR reads into MiXCR, producing one record per CDR3 protein. The profile shows 300,000 to 450,000 distinct CDR3 sequences, 25% of them singletons. Sequenced material: blood. The receptors were sampled from a man aged 50-60 years with Graves' hyperthyroidism.

This clonotype has at least ten counts. V gene TRBV7-3 combines with J gene TRBJ2-3, with TRBD1 matching 8 bases. Germline values: CDR1 SGHTA, CDR2 FQGTGA. V shed 5 bases, J shed 10 bases, and the junction held 5 bases outside the gene matches. This CDR3 comprises 12 residues. The CDR3 loop is CASSPGQGSQYF. The DNA of the CDR3 is TGTGCCAGCAGCCCTGGACAGGGATCGCAGTATTTT. Drawing the rest from reference TRBV7-3 and TRBJ2-3, the complete variable domain is GAGVSQTPSNKVTEKGKYVELRCDPISGHTALYWYRQSLGQGPEFLIYFQGTGAADDSGLPNDRFFAVRPEGSVSTLKIQRTERGDSAVYLCASSPGQGSQYFGPGTRLTVL.

This chain links TRBV24-1 with TRBJ2-1, with 11 bases matching TRBD1. Per the germline V gene, CDR1 is KGHDR and CDR2 is SFDVKD. V dropped 4 bases and J dropped 5; count of bases not matched to a gene: 3. This CDR3 has 15 residues. The CDR3 sequence is CATSEGTGGDNEQFF. The CDR3 region has the DNA TGTGCCACCAGTGAAGGGACAGGGGGGGACAATGAGCAGTTCTTC.